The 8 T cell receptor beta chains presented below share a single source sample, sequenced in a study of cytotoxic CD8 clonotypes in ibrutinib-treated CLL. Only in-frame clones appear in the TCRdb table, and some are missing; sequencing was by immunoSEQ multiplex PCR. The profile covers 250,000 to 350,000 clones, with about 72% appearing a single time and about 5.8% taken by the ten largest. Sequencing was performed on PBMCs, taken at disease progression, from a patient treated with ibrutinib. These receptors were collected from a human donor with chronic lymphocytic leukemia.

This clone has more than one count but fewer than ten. CDR3 coding DNA: TGCGCCAGCAGTCTGGGACCTAACTATGGCTACACCTTC. It specifies CASSLGPNYGYTF. This chain uses TRBV10-1 with TRBJ1-2, with D perhaps TRBD1 (5 bases). The CDR3 covers 13 residues. V was pared by 5 bases and J by 0 bases, with 7 bases between. Germline values: CDR1 WNHNN, CDR2 SYGVQD (reference sequence).

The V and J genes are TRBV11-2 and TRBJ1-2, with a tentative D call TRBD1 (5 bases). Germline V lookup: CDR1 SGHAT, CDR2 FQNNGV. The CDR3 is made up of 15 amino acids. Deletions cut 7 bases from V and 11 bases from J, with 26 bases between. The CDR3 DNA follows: TGTGCCAGCACACCACTCGGGGACCCACTTAATAGATACACCTTC. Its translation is CASTPLGDPLNRYTF.

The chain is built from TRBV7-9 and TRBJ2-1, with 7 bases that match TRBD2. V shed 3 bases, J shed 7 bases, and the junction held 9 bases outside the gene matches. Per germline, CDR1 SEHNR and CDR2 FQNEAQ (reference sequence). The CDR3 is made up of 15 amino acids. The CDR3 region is CASSFFGGGDNEQFF. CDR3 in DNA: TGTGCCAGCAGCTTTTTTGGGGGAGGGGATAATGAGCAGTTCTTC.

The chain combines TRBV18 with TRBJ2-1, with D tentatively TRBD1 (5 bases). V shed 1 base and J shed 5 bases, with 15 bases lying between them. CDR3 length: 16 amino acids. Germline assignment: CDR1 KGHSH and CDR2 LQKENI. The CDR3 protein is CASSPQWGTKNNEQFF. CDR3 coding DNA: TGTGCCAGCTCACCACAATGGGGCACAAAGAACAATGAGCAGTTCTTC. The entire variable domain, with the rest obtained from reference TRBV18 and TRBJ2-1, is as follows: NAGVMQNPRHLVRRRGQEARLRCSPMKGHSHVYWYRQLPEEGLKFMVYLQKENIIDESGMPKERFSAEFPKEGPSILRIQQVVRGDSAAYFCASSPQWGTKNNEQFFGPGTRLTVL.

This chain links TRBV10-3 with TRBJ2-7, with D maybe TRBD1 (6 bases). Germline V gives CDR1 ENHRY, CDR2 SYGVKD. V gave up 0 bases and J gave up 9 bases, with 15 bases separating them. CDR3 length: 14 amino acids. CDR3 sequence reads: CAISESSLGAVQYF. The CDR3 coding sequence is TGTGCCATCAGTGAGTCGAGTTTGGGGGCTGTGCAGTACTTC.

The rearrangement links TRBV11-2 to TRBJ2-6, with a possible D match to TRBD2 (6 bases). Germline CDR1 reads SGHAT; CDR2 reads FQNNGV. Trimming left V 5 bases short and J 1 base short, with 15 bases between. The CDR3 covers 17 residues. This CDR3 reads CASSRILGGSGANVLTF. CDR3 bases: TGTGCCAGCAGCCGGATCCTTGGGGGGTCTGGGGCCAACGTCCTGACTTTC.

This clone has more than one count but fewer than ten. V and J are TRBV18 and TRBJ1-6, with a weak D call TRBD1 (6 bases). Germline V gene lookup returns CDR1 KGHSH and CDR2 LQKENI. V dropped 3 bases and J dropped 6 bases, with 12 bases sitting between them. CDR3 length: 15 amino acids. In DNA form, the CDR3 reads TGTGCCAGCTCACCCCATTTAGGGGGTAATTCACCCCTCCACTTT. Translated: CASSPHLGGNSPLHF.

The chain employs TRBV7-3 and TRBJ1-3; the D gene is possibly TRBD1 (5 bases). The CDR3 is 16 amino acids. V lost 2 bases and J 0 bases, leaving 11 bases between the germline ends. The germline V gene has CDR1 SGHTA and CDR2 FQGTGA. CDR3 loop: CASSLYGGSSGNTIYF. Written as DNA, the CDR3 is TGTGCCAGCAGCTTATATGGGGGGAGCTCTGGAAACACCATATATTTT.